What follows are 5 T cell receptor beta chains derived from one specimen sequenced in a study of blood T cells in healthy people across ages. Using a J-beta primer mix together with a sample-barcoded 5' primer, a second PCR was run for roughly 6 to 11 cycles. Each CDR3 protein is one row after TCRdb ran MiXCR on the 5' RACE reads. The data contain over 600,000 distinct CDR3 sequences, roughly 56% of them singletons. The sequenced sample consisted of blood. These receptors were obtained from a man aged 35 to 55 in good health.

The chain employs TRBV10-3 and TRBJ1-3; possible D gene TRBD1, 6 bases. The germline CDR1 and CDR2 sequences are ENHRY and SYGVKD. Between the trimmed V and J ends, which lost 6 bases and 1 base, there was a span of 13 bases. There are 15 residues in the CDR3. The CDR3: CAIRGTSGSGNTIYF. CDR3 bases: TGTGCCATCAGAGGGACATCGGGTTCTGGAAACACCATATATTTT.

This clonotype was observed a few times. The chain combines TRBV3-1 with TRBJ2-6; D not certain. Germline assignment: CDR1 LGHDT and CDR2 YNNKEL (reference sequence). Trimming took 8 bases from V and 0 from J, leaving 14 bases between them. The CDR3 spans 16 residues. This CDR3 is CASRLDANSGANVLTF. The CDR3 nucleotides are TGTGCCAGCCGCCTAGACGCCAACTCTGGGGCCAACGTCCTGACTTTC.

This clonotype has a handful of counts. The CDR3 loop reads CSVEVDTQYF. The CDR3 DNA sequence: TGCAGCGTTGAAGTAGATACGCAGTATTTT. V gene TRBV29-1 combines with J gene TRBJ2-3; no clear D gene. Trimming cost V 1 base and J 5 bases, with 1 base left between them. Germline assignment: CDR1 SQVTM and CDR2 ANQGSEA. The CDR3 is made up of 10 amino acids.

This sequence joins TRBV20-1 and TRBJ1-4, with a weak D call TRBD1 (6 bases). The CDR3 is 15 amino acids. The V gene lost 6 bases and the J gene lost 6 bases, with 20 bases spanning the gap. The germline CDR1 and CDR2 sequences are DFQATT and SNEGSKA (reference sequence). CDR3: CSATAPGGHYEKLFF. The CDR3 DNA reads TGCAGTGCAACAGCTCCGGGGGGACACTATGAAAAACTGTTTTTT.

The chain joins TRBV20-1 to TRBJ2-5; D is uncertain. V shed 4 bases and J shed 9 bases, with 12 bases lying between them. From germline, CDR1 is DFQATT and CDR2 SNEGSKA (reference sequence). This CDR3 contains 11 residues. The chain's CDR3 is CSATHQNSQYF. DNA of the CDR3: TGCAGTGCTACCCATCAGAATTCCCAGTACTTC.